The 21 T cell receptor beta chains below were found in one sample sequenced in a study of a mutant IDH1 vaccine in newly diagnosed glioma. Time point of the sample: week 5, during vaccination. Vaccination used 300 ug of mutant IDH1 20-mer peptide per dose, with topical imiquimod. Repertoires were generated with immunoSEQ multiplex PCR, while TCRdb's copy carries only in-frame clones and drops some. The sample carries about 36,000 clones, roughly four fifths recorded once. Their target antigens are unknown. Specimen: PBMCs, collected from a glioma patient whose treatment included an IDH1 peptide vaccine. Every receptor here comes from a man aged 50 to 59 with glioma.

The sample holds a few counts of this clone. CDR3 nucleotide sequence: TGTGCCAGCAGGAAGGGTGGTGCACTCAGTGAGCAGTTCTTC. It yields the protein CASRKGGALSEQFF. V and J are TRBV28 and TRBJ2-1; D remains unclear. The CDR3 length is 14 residues. CDR1 is MDHEN and CDR2 is SYDVKM in the germline V gene. Trimming left V 6 bases short and J 9 bases short, with 18 bases between. The variable domain in full, completed from reference TRBV28 and TRBJ2-1, reads DVKVTQSSRYLVKRTGEKVFLECVQDMDHENMFWYRQDPGLGLRLIYFSYDVKMKEKGDIPEGYSVSREKKERFSLILESASTNQTSMYLCASRKGGALSEQFFGPGTRLTVL.

This clone was seen a single time. The rearrangement uses TRBV7-2 and TRBJ1-2; D is unresolved. The V end lost 3 bases, the J end lost 1 base, and 9 bases lay between the germline ends. This CDR3 is 14 amino acids long. Germline V lookup: CDR1 SGHTA, CDR2 FQGNSA. The DNA of the CDR3 is TGTGCCAGCAGCTTTTCTGGTTATAACTATGGCTACACCTTC. Amino acid sequence: CASSFSGYNYGYTF.

The chain couples TRBV19 to TRBJ2-7, with 7 bases identical to TRBD1. Germline loops: CDR1 LNHDA, CDR2 SQIVND (reference sequence). CDR3 length: 13 residues. Trimming removed 5 bases from V and 9 bases from J; junction bases left unmatched: 10. The CDR3 region is CASSAPGQRVQYF. CDR3 DNA: TGTGCCAGTAGTGCTCCGGGACAGCGAGTGCAGTACTTC.

The rearrangement uses TRBV7-9 and TRBJ1-2, with D unclear. Germline V gives CDR1 SEHNR, CDR2 FQNEAQ (reference sequence). The ends were cut back, 0 bases at V and 4 bases at J, with 9 bases in the middle. The CDR3 has 14 amino acids. Written as DNA, the CDR3 is TGTGCCAGCAGCTTAGCTGCCGCCTCCTATGGCTACACCTTC. Protein sequence: CASSLAAASYGYTF.

This clone turned up a few times. The V gene is TRBV7-2, the J gene TRBJ1-5, with D uncertain. The CDR3 contains 13 residues. Trimming removed 5 bases at V and 3 bases at J, with 8 bases between. CDR1 is SGHTA, CDR2 FQGNSA, per germline. CDR3 loop: CASSIDYNQPQHF. In DNA form, the CDR3 reads TGTGCCAGCAGCATCGACTACAATCAGCCCCAGCATTTT.

The gene calls are TRBV14 and TRBJ2-2, with D unclear. This CDR3 is built from 15 residues. Between the trimmed V and J ends, which lost 3 bases and 4 bases, there was a span of 12 bases. Germline-derived CDR1 and CDR2 are SGHDN and FVKESK. The CDR3 reads CASSQGILLTGELFF. The CDR3 region has the DNA TGTGCCAGCAGCCAGGGGATTTTACTCACCGGGGAGCTGTTTTTT.

The chain is built from TRBV2 and TRBJ1-1; perhaps TRBD1 as D (5 bases). Trimming cost V 6 bases and J 4 bases, with 12 bases left between them. The CDR3 length is 13 residues. CDR1 SNHLY and CDR2 FYNNEI come from the germline V gene. The CDR3 reads CASSRDRGTEAFF. As DNA, the CDR3 is TGTGCCAGCAGCCGGGACCGAGGCACTGAAGCTTTCTTT.

The chain is built from TRBV5-1 and TRBJ2-3, with D maybe TRBD1 (6 bases). Germline assignment: CDR1 SGHRS and CDR2 YFSETQ. Trimming pared 0 bases from V and 8 bases from J, leaving 16 bases between. This CDR3 comprises 15 residues. CDR3 protein: CASSLETTGTGTQYF. CDR3 sequence (DNA): TGCGCCAGCAGCTTGGAGACGACAGGAACCGGTACGCAGTATTTT.

The V gene is TRBV25-1, the J gene TRBJ1-1, with unresolved D. The CDR3 totals 11 residues. V dropped 4 bases and J dropped 11 bases, with 11 bases sitting between them. Looked up from germline, CDR1 is MGHDK and CDR2 is SYGVNS. In DNA form, the CDR3 reads TGTGCCAGCAGTGTCGGGTTTGCGGCTTTCTTT. It is translated as CASSVGFAAFF. The variable domain in full, completed from reference TRBV25-1 and TRBJ1-1, reads EADIYQTPRYLVIGTGKKITLECSQTMGHDKMYWYQQDPGMELHLIHYSYGVNSTEKGDLSSESTVSRIRTEHFPLTLESARPSHTSQYLCASSVGFAAFFGQGTRLTVV.

The chain combines TRBV9 with TRBJ1-6, with a weak D call TRBD1 (6 bases). V was cut by 2 bases and J by 9 bases, with 12 bases left in between. Germline V CDR1 and CDR2: SGDLS, YYNGEE. This CDR3 has 14 residues. The CDR3 DNA reads as TGTGCCAGCAGCGTTTCAGGGGTTAGTTCACCCCTCCACTTT. This gives the protein CASSVSGVSSPLHF. Together with reference TRBV9 and TRBJ1-6, the CDR3 gives the full variable domain: DSGVTQTPKHLITATGQRVTLRCSPRSGDLSVYWYQQSLDQGLQFLIQYYNGEERAKGNILERFSAQQFPDLHSELNLSSLELGDSALYFCASSVSGVSSPLHFGNGTRLTVT.

The chain links TRBV10-3 to TRBJ1-1, with D hard to call. The CDR3 covers 12 residues. Per germline, CDR1 ENHRY and CDR2 SYGVKD. Trimming stripped 4 bases from V and 2 bases from J, with 5 bases between. DNA of the CDR3: TGTGCCATCAGTGCCACCAACACTGAAGCTTTCTTT. Protein: CAISATNTEAFF.

This clone has only one observation. V is TRBV7-2 and J is TRBJ1-1; D might be TRBD1 (5 bases). Germline-derived CDR1 and CDR2 are SGHTA and FQGNSA. The V gene lost 4 bases and the J gene lost 4 bases, with 10 bases spanning the gap. The CDR3 is 13 amino acids. This chain's CDR3 is CASSSLGGTEAFF. For the CDR3, the DNA is TGTGCCAGCAGCTCACTCGGGGGCACTGAAGCTTTCTTT. The full variable domain, rest sourced from reference TRBV7-2 and TRBJ1-1, is GAGVSQSPSNKVTEKGKDVELRCDPISGHTALYWYRQSLGQGLEFLIYFQGNSAPDKSGLPSDRFSAERTGGSVSTLTIQRTQQEDSAVYLCASSSLGGTEAFFGQGTRLTVV.

This clone was seen once. The chain recombines TRBV10-3 with TRBJ1-3; maybe TRBD1 (5 bases). V lost 8 bases, J lost 3 bases, and 14 bases lay in between. This CDR3 region has 14 residues. Germline CDR1 ENHRY, CDR2 SYGVKD. The CDR3 region is CAIGAGPVGNTIYF. The CDR3 DNA is TGTGCCATCGGGGCAGGGCCGGTTGGAAACACCATATATTTT.

This sequence joins TRBV19 and TRBJ1-2; no reliable D call. This CDR3 spans 15 amino acids. The germline V gene has CDR1 LNHDA and CDR2 SQIVND (reference sequence). V dropped 2 bases and J dropped 2 bases, with 12 bases sitting between them. CDR3 coding DNA: TGTGCCAGTAGTATAATTGGCAGTTACAACTATGGCTACACCTTC. Protein product: CASSIIGSYNYGYTF.

This chain joins TRBV29-1 and TRBJ2-2; TRBD2 agrees at 10 bases. CDR1 is SQVTM, CDR2 ANQGSEA, per germline. V shed 0 bases and J 7 bases; nucleotides not matched to a gene: 5. This CDR3 has 15 amino acids. The CDR3, as DNA: TGCAGCGTTGAAGAGAGCGGGAGGGCCGGCGGGGAGCTGTTTTTT. Its translation is CSVEESGRAGGELFF.

V is TRBV10-3 and J is TRBJ1-2; 11 bases match TRBD1. The CDR3 extends over 17 amino acids. After removal of 6 bases from V and 3 bases from J, the junction contained 12 bases not matched to a gene. Germline CDR1 ENHRY, CDR2 SYGVKD. Written as DNA, the CDR3 is TGTGCCATCAGCGCCGGGACAGGGGGTGGGGAGGACTATGGCTACACCTTC. Its protein is CAISAGTGGGEDYGYTF.

The chain carries TRBV7-9 and TRBJ1-4, with a weak D call TRBD1 (6 bases). There are 17 residues in the CDR3. Germline V gene sequence: CDR1 SEHNR, CDR2 FQNEAQ (reference sequence). The germline V and J ends were trimmed by 1 base and 4 bases, with 16 bases remaining between them. The CDR3 bases are TGTGCCAGCAGCTTAGAAGGGGGGCCGGGAATTAATGAAAAACTGTTTTTT. Translation: CASSLEGGPGINEKLFF.

V is TRBV5-4 and J is TRBJ2-7; TRBD1 or TRBD2 may be the D gene (6 bases each). Germline CDR1 is SGHNT and CDR2 is YYREEE (reference sequence). The CDR3 runs to 12 residues. The V gene lost 4 bases and the J gene lost 3 bases, with 8 bases spanning the gap. DNA of the CDR3: TGTGCCAGCAGCCGGGGGCTCTACGAGCAGTACTTC. Its translation is CASSRGLYEQYF.

V is TRBV7-6 and J is TRBJ2-1, with a weak D call TRBD2 (5 bases). The CDR3 loop spans 15 amino acids. V was shortened by 5 bases and J by 6 bases, with 17 bases between the two germline ends. Per the germline V gene, CDR1 is SGHVS and CDR2 is FNYEAQ. The CDR3 reads CASSPDPDEGNEQFF. CDR3 DNA sequence: TGTGCCAGCAGCCCGGACCCGGATGAGGGCAATGAGCAGTTCTTC.

The rearrangement joins TRBV11-3 to TRBJ2-3; 9 bases line up with TRBD2. The CDR3 has 14 residues. Losses at the gene ends were 5 bases for V and 9 bases for J; bases not matched to a gene: 9. Per the germline V gene, CDR1 is SGHNT and CDR2 is YENEEA. The DNA of the CDR3 is TGTGCCAGCAGCCGGGGGACAGCGGGAGGCACGCAGTATTTT. Its translation is CASSRGTAGGTQYF. The entire variable domain, with the rest obtained from reference TRBV11-3 and TRBJ2-3, is as follows: EAGVVQSPRYKIIEKKQPVAFWCNPISGHNTLYWYLQNLGQGPELLIRYENEEAVDDSQLPKDRFSAERLKGVDSTLKIQPAELGDSAVYLCASSRGTAGGTQYFGPGTRLTVL.

The chain carries TRBV5-4 and TRBJ2-1; weak D call: TRBD1 (6 bases). Germline CDR1 reads SGHNT; CDR2 reads YYREEE (reference sequence). This CDR3 contains 12 residues. This chain's CDR3 is CATHNRADEQFF. CDR3 nucleotides: TGTGCGACCCATAACAGGGCCGATGAGCAGTTCTTC.